A selection of T cell receptor beta chains follows, all from one sample in a study of regulatory T cells in long-lasting Graves disease. TCRdb redid the calling of the multiplex PCR reads with MiXCR, one entry per CDR3 protein. The sample lists about 560,000 distinct CDR3 sequences, around 16% occurring once. These same data were also listed under a study on T cells in Graves' hyperthyroidism and ophthalmopathy.

The material was peripheral blood mononuclear cells (PBMCs), obtained at new diagnosis, from a patient treated with antithyroid drugs. These receptors were obtained from a young man with Graves disease. The CDR3 runs from the conserved cysteine through the conserved F or W. Each record gives: J gene, V gene, clone size, D gene, CDR3 DNA, CDR3 protein. The D gene is left open where the match is weak. Where a row states a size, it is once, few, many or the class of an expanded clone; other rows omit it.

>TRBJ2-3|TRBV5-5|many|TRBD2
TGTGCCAGCAGCTTGGTATCTAGCGGGGCTTACACAGATACGCAGTATTTT
CASSLVSSGAYTDTQYF
>TRBJ2-5|TRBV28|few|-
TGTGCCAGCACCCCTCGAAGGTGGGGAAGCCAAGAGACCCAGTACTTC
CASTPRRWGSQETQYF
>TRBJ2-1|TRBV5-1|-|-
TGCGCCAGCAGCTTGGGACGATCATACAATGAGCAGCTCTTC
CASSLGRSYNEQLF
>TRBJ1-3|TRBV12-3/TRBV12-4|many|TRBD1
TGTGCCAGTCTGGAGACAGGGCCCCAAAACACCATATATTTT
CASLETGPQNTIYF
>TRBJ2-4|TRBV7-2|-|-
TGTGCCAGCAGTTTATCGGAAATAGCCAAAAACATTCAGTACTTC
CASSLSEIAKNIQYF
>TRBJ1-5|TRBV2|many|-
TGTGCCAGCACGGTGTCTCCAGATAGCAATCAGCCCCAGCATTTT
CASTVSPDSNQPQHF
>TRBJ1-1|TRBV10-2|few|TRBD1
TGCGCCAGCAGTAGCCGGGACAGGGGAAACACTGAAGCTTTCTTT
CASSSRDRGNTEAFF
>TRBJ2-7|TRBV7-6|-|TRBD1
TGTGCCAGCAGCTTAGATGGGACAGGTATCTACGAGCAGTACTTC
CASSLDGTGIYEQYF
>TRBJ1-4|TRBV15|many|-
TGTGCCACCAGCAGAGACAGGACTGGTGAAAAACTGTTTTTT
CATSRDRTGEKLFF
>TRBJ1-5|TRBV30|many|-
TGTGCCTGGACCCGGGGGCAGCCCCAGCATTTT
CAWTRGQPQHF
>TRBJ2-1|TRBV3-1|-|TRBD2
TGTGCCAGCAGCCCGACTAGCGGTGAGCAGTTCTTC
CASSPTSGEQFF
>TRBJ2-1|TRBV7-3|few|TRBD2
TGTGCCAGCAGCCCCGGACTAGACAATGAGCAGTTCTTC
CASSPGLDNEQFF
>TRBJ2-5|TRBV20-1|few|-
TGCAGTGCTAGAGACGAAGTCTCGCTGACCCAGTACTTC
CSARDEVSLTQYF
>TRBJ1-5|TRBV2|many|-
TGTGCCAGCATGAGAGACGGTGGTTGGAATCAGCCCCAGCATTTT
CASMRDGGWNQPQHF
>TRBJ1-5|TRBV30|many|-
TGTGCCTGGAATCTGGGTCCCCAGCCCCAGCATTTT
CAWNLGPQPQHF
>TRBJ2-1|TRBV20-1|many|-
TGCAGTGCTAGAGGCCCCGACGGGATCTACAATGAGCAGTTCTTC
CSARGPDGIYNEQFF
>TRBJ2-1|TRBV28|few|-
TGTGCCAGCAGTTTAAGAGAGGACGTTAGAGACAATGAGCAGTTCTTC
CASSLREDVRDNEQFF
>TRBJ1-1|TRBV27|-|TRBD1
TGTGCCAGCAGTTCGACAGGGATTGGTTTGTACACTGAAGCTTTCTTT
CASSSTGIGLYTEAFF
>TRBJ2-1|TRBV7-3|few|-
TGTGCCAGCAGCTTAGTCGGAGGGCCCACTTACAATGAGCAGTTCTTC
CASSLVGGPTYNEQFF
>TRBJ1-1|TRBV5-1|few|-
TGCGCCAGCAGAACCACAGGTGTGAACACTGAAGCTTTCTTT
CASRTTGVNTEAFF
>TRBJ2-3|TRBV28|many|TRBD2
TGTGCCAGCAGTTCCCCTCCGACTAGCAGAAATTTAAAAGATACGCAGTATTTT
CASSSPPTSRNLKDTQYF
>TRBJ2-7|TRBV18|many|TRBD2
TGTGCCAGCTCACCAGGGACTAGCGACGAGCAGTACTTC
CASSPGTSDEQYF
>TRBJ2-5|TRBV6-5|many|-
TGTGCCAGCAGTTACTCGAGTGGGAACTATAAGACCCAGTACTTC
CASSYSSGNYKTQYF
>TRBJ1-3|TRBV20-1|few|-
TGCAGTGCTAGTAGAAGTTCCCCTGGAAACACCATATATTTT
CSASRSSPGNTIYF
>TRBJ1-6|TRBV3-1|many|-
TGTGCCAGCAGCCACGGGGGAAACACCCTCCACTTT
CASSHGGNTLHF
>TRBJ2-5|TRBV12-5|many|TRBD1
TGTGCTAGTGGTTCCCGGGACAGGGGGCGAGAGACCCAGTACTTC
CASGSRDRGRETQYF
>TRBJ2-2|TRBV15|many|TRBD2
TGTGCCACCAGCCCACTAGCGGGGAACACCGGGGAGCTGTTTTTT
CATSPLAGNTGELFF
>TRBJ2-7|TRBV5-6|few|-
TGTGCCAGCAGCTTAAATGCCGAGCAGTACTTC
CASSLNAEQYF
>TRBJ1-4|TRBV2|many|-
TGTGCCAGCAGTGTTCTCGGGGGCTTCGAGGGAGAAAAACTGTTTTTT
CASSVLGGFEGEKLFF
>TRBJ1-5|TRBV20-1|few|TRBD1
TGCAGTGCCAACACGGCCGGGACAGCTAGTAATCAGCCCCAGCATTTT
CSANTAGTASNQPQHF
>TRBJ2-1|TRBV20-1|-|-
TGCAGTGCTAGTGGTTCAGGGCATGAGCAGTTCTTC
CSASGSGHEQFF
>TRBJ1-5|TRBV19|-|-
TGTGCCAGTAGTATTGCGGACAGTCACATTAATCAGCCCCAGCATTTT
CASSIADSHINQPQHF
>TRBJ2-3|TRBV11-3|many|-
TGTGCCAGCAGCTCACCCTCGTTAGATACGCAGTATTTT
CASSSPSLDTQYF
>TRBJ2-2|TRBV28|few|-
TGTGCCAGCAGTTATTACAGGGTCGGCACCGGGGAGCTGTTTTTT
CASSYYRVGTGELFF
>TRBJ1-3|TRBV9|-|-
TGTGCCAGCAGCCCCCTAGGAAACACCATATATTTT
CASSPLGNTIYF
>TRBJ2-4|TRBV30|few|-
TGTGCCTGGAGTGATGGATTCCACCAAGGGTACTTC
CAWSDGFHQGYF
>TRBJ1-1|TRBV20-1|-|-
TGCAGTGCTAGAGATGTTAGGCTGAACACTGAAGCTTTCTTT
CSARDVRLNTEAFF